Here is one TCR beta chain with its context. The record originates from a study of blood T cell repertoires in COVID-19. For the study at large: From T cells, B-cell-depleted T cells, or PBMCs came the material, which was cDNA or gDNA.

The table came from immunoSEQ multiplex PCR; TCRdb's copy has only in-frame clones and leaves some out. The table lists 90,000 to 150,000 clones, about 84% of them singletons. The source of this sequence is a man in his sixties with acute or convalescent COVID-19. The material sequenced was peripheral blood.

The CDR3 coding sequence is TGTGCCAGCAGTACCAGGGGGCTTGGCTATGGCTACACCTTC. This encodes CASSTRGLGYGYTF. V is TRBV28 and J is TRBJ1-2, with 8 bases aligning to TRBD1. The CDR3 is 14 residues long. J was trimmed by 4 bases and V by 5 bases; bases with no gene match: 6. Looked up from germline, CDR1 is MDHEN and CDR2 is SYDVKM.